The rows below give T cell receptor beta chains drawn from one sample of a study of cytomegalovirus exposure and HLA in healthy donors. Here immunoSEQ multiplex PCR was the method, and the copy in TCRdb shows in-frame clones only, minus some. Seen here are roughly 130,000 clones, approximately 85% observed once, and the top ten hold over 1.5%. The specimen sequenced was PBMCs. The receptors come from a boy aged 5-17 years in good health and CMV-seronegative. The CDR3 runs from the conserved cysteine through the conserved F or W. A D gene is named only where the DNA matches it firmly. The size of a clone is reported for some rows only, either as once, few or many, or as a class for expanded clones.

d_gene,j_gene,len,abundance,v_gene,CDR3aa,CDR3nt
TRBD2,TRBJ2-7,17,.,TRBV7-2,CASSPARGWEGFYEQYF,TGTGCCAGCAGCCCCGCGCGAGGGTGGGAGGGCTTCTACGAGCAGTACTTC
TRBD2,TRBJ2-5,12,once,TRBV19,CASSPPGGAQYF,TGTGCCAGTAGTCCCCCGGGGGGGGCCCAGTACTTC
TRBD1,TRBJ2-6,19,.,TRBV18,CASSPTGQDLRSGANVLTF,TGTGCCAGCTCACCAACGGGACAGGACCTTCGCTCTGGGGCCAACGTCCTGACTTTC
TRBD1,TRBJ2-5,14,.,TRBV11-2,CASSPGQGKETQYF,TGTGCCAGCAGCCCGGGACAGGGGAAGGAGACCCAGTACTTC
TRBD2,TRBJ2-1,16,.,TRBV29-1,CSVRDSGSYPYNEQFF,TGCAGCGTTCGCGATAGCGGGAGCTATCCCTACAATGAGCAGTTCTTC
.,TRBJ2-1,17,.,TRBV21-1,CASSSPQLAGSYNEQFF,TGTGCCAGCAGCTCTCCCCAACTAGCGGGATCCTACAATGAGCAGTTCTTC
.,TRBJ1-2,15,.,TRBV27,CASSLSTTGDYGYTF,TGTGCCAGCAGTTTATCGACTACGGGTGACTATGGCTACACCTTC
TRBD2,TRBJ2-1,16,.,TRBV7-2,CASESGGITSYNEQFF,TGTGCCAGTGAAAGCGGGGGGATTACTTCCTACAATGAGCAGTTCTTC
.,TRBJ1-1,14,.,TRBV19,CASSIAQGNTEAFF,TGTGCCAGTAGTATAGCACAGGGTAACACTGAAGCTTTCTTT
TRBD2,TRBJ2-1,16,.,TRBV11-2,CASSLVLAGPLYEQFF,TGTGCCAGCAGCTTAGTGCTAGCGGGGCCCCTTTATGAGCAGTTCTTC
TRBD1,TRBJ1-5,14,once,TRBV19,CASSMTGSNQPQHF,TGTGCCAGTAGTATGACAGGGAGCAATCAGCCCCAGCATTTT
TRBD1,TRBJ2-1,16,few,TRBV5-5,CASSSLPQTGSHEQFF,TGTGCCAGCAGCTCACTCCCGCAGACAGGGTCCCATGAGCAGTTCTTC
TRBD1,TRBJ2-3,16,.,TRBV11-2,CASSLGERQGTDTQYF,TGTGCCAGCAGCTTAGGGGAACGACAGGGTACAGATACGCAGTATTTT
.,TRBJ2-6,18,.,TRBV7-6,CASSPWGRGNTGANVLTF,TGTGCCAGCAGCCCTTGGGGGAGGGGGAACACTGGGGCCAACGTCCTGACTTTC
TRBD1,TRBJ1-2,15,.,TRBV5-1,CASTLRGTGQGGYTF,TGCGCCAGCACCCTTCGGGGGACAGGGCAGGGTGGCTACACCTTC
TRBD1,TRBJ2-7,15,.,TRBV6-6,CASSQDRGLGYEQYF,TGTGCCAGCAGTCAGGACAGGGGGCTGGGTTACGAGCAGTACTTC
.,TRBJ1-5,15,.,TRBV19,CASSVMGEGNQPQHF,TGTGCCAGTAGTGTTATGGGAGAGGGCAATCAGCCCCAGCATTTT
.,TRBJ1-5,13,.,TRBV2,CASRGQNNQPQHF,TGTGCCAGCAGAGGACAGAACAATCAGCCCCAGCATTTT
TRBD1,TRBJ2-2,15,.,TRBV7-2,CASSPDRAITGELFF,TGTGCCAGCAGCCCAGACAGGGCCATCACCGGGGAGCTGTTTTTT
.,TRBJ2-7,15,.,TRBV7-6,CASSPMRGFPYEQYF,TGCGCCAGCAGCCCTATGAGAGGCTTTCCCTACGAGCAGTACTTC
.,TRBJ2-5,12,once,TRBV29-1,CSHGGGLETQYF,TGCAGCCATGGGGGGGGGCTAGAGACCCAGTACTTC
TRBD2,TRBJ2-3,16,.,TRBV7-8,CASSLGVTSAGDTQYF,TGTGCCAGCAGCTTAGGCGTGACTAGCGCCGGAGATACGCAGTATTTT
.,TRBJ2-5,16,once,TRBV13,CASSLTIVRFQETQYF,TGTGCCAGCAGCTTAACTATAGTGAGATTTCAAGAGACCCAGTACTTC
.,TRBJ2-7,12,.,TRBV4-1,CASSQGGFEQYF,TGCGCCAGCAGCCAAGGAGGGTTCGAGCAGTACTTC
TRBD1,TRBJ1-4,15,.,TRBV7-9,CASSPNSGGGEKLFF,TGTGCCAGCAGCCCAAACTCAGGGGGAGGAGAAAAACTGTTTTTT